A selection of T cell receptor beta chains follows, all from one sample in a study of T-cell memory formation after mild COVID-19. TCRdb reprocessed the 5' RACE reads via MiXCR and lists one record per CDR3 protein. The sample contains fewer than 400,000 distinct CDR3 sequences, 10% to 15% of which appear only once. The specimen sequenced was PBMCs or a T cell subset sorted from them (not recorded which). These receptors were obtained from a man aged 18 to 29 who had mild COVID-19 (a few samples of this study predate the infection). Cell type and time point are not known. CDR3s include the opening cysteine and the closing phenylalanine or tryptophan. A D gene is named only where the DNA matches it firmly. Clone sizes are given selectively: once, few, many, or a class where the clone is expanded.

clone_size,d_call,j_call,v_call,cdr3_aa,cdr3_nt
.,.,TRBJ1-2,TRBV29-1,CSVATGDYGYTF,TGCAGCGTCGCTACAGGCGACTATGGCTACACCTTC
.,.,TRBJ1-5,TRBV20-1,CSARDLSGNQPQHF,TGCAGTGCTAGAGATTTATCGGGGAATCAGCCCCAGCATTTT
.,.,TRBJ1-2,TRBV29-1,CSVGPDPTTNYGYTF,TGCAGCGTGGGACCCGACCCTACTACTAACTATGGCTACACCTTC
few,TRBD1,TRBJ2-5,TRBV6-5,CASSYGGQGMETQYF,TGTGCCAGCAGTTACGGGGGACAGGGTATGGAGACCCAGTACTTC
many,.,TRBJ2-1,TRBV7-8,CASSSFNNEQFF,TGTGCCAGCAGCTCCTTTAACAATGAGCAGTTCTTC
.,TRBD2,TRBJ2-5,TRBV6-2/TRBV6-3,CASRGFRGLAPWGVETQYF,TGTGCCAGCAGGGGATTTCGGGGACTAGCCCCATGGGGAGTGGAGACCCAGTACTTC
.,.,TRBJ2-2,TRBV20-1,CSARAWTRGMAGELFF,TGCAGTGCTAGAGCTTGGACCCGGGGGATGGCCGGGGAGCTGTTTTTT
many,.,TRBJ2-1,TRBV9,CASSGTNNEQFF,TGTGCCAGCAGCGGGACTAACAATGAGCAGTTCTTC
.,TRBD1,TRBJ2-7,TRBV27,CASSPVGQGELYYEQYF,TGTGCCAGCAGTCCAGTAGGACAGGGGGAGCTTTACTACGAGCAGTACTTC
.,.,TRBJ2-7,TRBV24-1,CATSDAATYEQYF,TGTGCCACCAGTGACGCTGCTACCTACGAGCAGTACTTC
.,.,TRBJ2-1,TRBV5-1,CASKMLADGNEQFF,TGCGCCAGCAAAATGCTGGCGGACGGGAATGAGCAGTTCTTC
few,TRBD1,TRBJ1-2,TRBV6-5,CASSPGQGSRNYGYTF,TGTGCCAGCAGTCCGGGACAGGGATCGAGAAACTATGGCTACACCTTC
few,TRBD2,TRBJ2-5,TRBV6-2/TRBV6-3,CASSWTSGGAETQYF,TGTGCCAGCAGTTGGACTAGCGGGGGGGCAGAGACCCAGTACTTC
few,TRBD2,TRBJ2-1,TRBV20-1,CSARETGLAYNEQFF,TGCAGTGCTAGAGAAACGGGACTAGCGTACAATGAGCAGTTCTTC
.,.,TRBJ2-5,TRBV4-1,CASSQQDFWTDQETQYF,TGCGCCAGCAGCCAACAAGATTTTTGGACAGATCAAGAGACCCAGTACTTC
.,TRBD1,TRBJ2-1,TRBV6-1,CDSSQDRGYNEQFF,TGTGACAGCAGTCAGGACAGGGGGTACAATGAGCAGTTCTTC
.,.,TRBJ2-3,TRBV9,CASSVGGVPPADTQYF,TGTGCCAGCAGCGTTGGAGGGGTACCCCCCGCAGATACGCAGTATTTT
.,.,TRBJ2-5,TRBV27,CASRGVAETQYF,TGTGCCAGCAGAGGAGTAGCCGAGACCCAGTACTTC
few,.,TRBJ2-7,TRBV10-3,CAISEPPRGEQYF,TGTGCCATCAGTGAGCCGCCGAGGGGCGAGCAGTACTTC
few,TRBD1,TRBJ2-2,TRBV9,CASSTLTGASNTGELFF,TGTGCCAGTTCCACATTAACAGGGGCGTCGAACACCGGGGAGCTGTTTTTT
few,TRBD1,TRBJ2-2,TRBV6-2/TRBV6-3,CASSYSTIGQGASGELFF,TGTGCCAGCAGTTACTCGACCATCGGACAGGGGGCGTCCGGGGAGCTGTTTTTT
many,TRBD1,TRBJ2-1,TRBV7-2,CASSRGQGGSYNEQFF,TGTGCCAGCAGCAGGGGACAGGGAGGTTCCTACAATGAGCAGTTCTTC
.,.,TRBJ2-3,TRBV5-4,CASSKGPDTQYF,TGTGCCAGCAGCAAGGGACCAGATACGCAGTATTTT
once,.,TRBJ2-3,TRBV15,CATTRQTPDTQYF,TGTGCCACCACTAGACAGACTCCAGATACGCAGTATTTT
.,.,TRBJ1-1,TRBV7-9,CAGSRAEAFF,TGTGCCGGATCTCGGGCTGAAGCTTTCTTT
.,TRBD2,TRBJ2-3,TRBV6-2/TRBV6-3,CASSYTSGDTDTQYF,TGTGCCAGCAGTTACACGAGCGGGGACACAGATACGCAGTATTTT
.,TRBD2,TRBJ2-1,TRBV5-6,CASKTGTTTYNEQFF,TGTGCCAGTAAAACCGGGACTACTACCTACAATGAGCAGTTCTTC
few,TRBD2,TRBJ2-5,TRBV5-1,CASSFLASGGSGTQYF,TGCGCCAGCAGTTTTTTGGCTAGCGGGGGTTCGGGGACCCAGTACTTC
.,.,TRBJ1-1,TRBV7-9,CASSIPLLREVYNTEAFF,TGTGCCAGCAGCATCCCTTTGCTCCGGGAGGTATACAACACTGAAGCTTTCTTT
.,TRBD2,TRBJ2-1,TRBV7-2,CASSSILSGGREQFF,TGTGCCAGCAGCTCCATTCTGAGCGGGGGTCGTGAGCAGTTCTTC
.,TRBD1,TRBJ2-5,TRBV7-2,CASSLFGTEGETQYF,TGTGCCAGCAGCTTATTCGGGACAGAAGGAGAGACCCAGTACTTC
.,.,TRBJ2-5,TRBV7-2,CASSSPGVRTQYF,TGTGCCAGCAGTTCCCCAGGGGTTCGGACCCAGTACTTC
many,.,TRBJ2-3,TRBV12-3/TRBV12-4,CASRSTGLGTDTQYF,TGTGCCAGCAGGTCTACAGGGTTGGGCACAGATACGCAGTATTTT
few,TRBD2,TRBJ2-1,TRBV12-3/TRBV12-4,CASSLGGTSRALF,TGTGCCAGCAGTTTAGGCGGGACTAGTAGGGCGCTCTTC
.,TRBD1,TRBJ1-6,TRBV5-5,CASSRGQQIGYNSPLHF,TGTGCCAGCAGCCGGGGACAGCAGATAGGCTATAATTCACCCCTCCACTTT
few,TRBD2,TRBJ2-3,TRBV7-8,CASSTLAGGRNTDTQYF,TGTGCCAGCAGTACTCTAGCGGGGGGGCGGAACACAGATACGCAGTATTTT
few,.,TRBJ2-3,TRBV15,CATSRDPGGVGTDTQYF,TGTGCCACCAGCAGAGATCCCGGCGGGGTCGGCACAGATACGCAGTATTTT
few,TRBD1,TRBJ2-5,TRBV29-1,CSVATGVEYF,TGCAGCGTCGCAACAGGGGTTGAGTACTTC
.,TRBD1,TRBJ1-1,TRBV4-1,CASSQEPGSGGAFF,TGCGCCAGCAGCCAAGAACCGGGCTCAGGGGGAGCTTTCTTT
.,.,TRBJ2-7,TRBV21-1,CASNDLVDEQYF,TGTGCCAGCAACGACCTAGTTGACGAGCAGTACTTC
few,.,TRBJ2-1,TRBV5-6,CASSLTHNEQFF,TGTGCCAGCAGCTTAACCCACAATGAGCAGTTCTTC
.,TRBD2,TRBJ2-7,TRBV5-1,CASSSGGNAYEQYF,TGCGCCAGCAGCTCCGGGGGGAACGCCTACGAGCAGTACTTC
.,TRBD1,TRBJ2-2,TRBV20-1,CSAGGQGGTGELFF,TGCAGTGCCGGGGGACAGGGGGGCACCGGGGAGCTGTTTTTT
.,TRBD1,TRBJ2-7,TRBV6-2/TRBV6-3,CASRRTGGYEQYF,TGTGCCAGCAGAAGAACAGGGGGCTACGAGCAGTACTTC
.,.,TRBJ2-1,TRBV7-6,CAISLGGGEQFF,TGTGCCATCAGCTTAGGGGGTGGCGAGCAGTTCTTC
.,.,TRBJ2-3,TRBV7-2,CASGRGPTDTQYF,TGTGCCAGCGGACGGGGCCCCACAGATACGCAGTATTTT
few,.,TRBJ2-5,TRBV9,CASSVEMGVQETQYF,TGTGCCAGCAGCGTAGAAATGGGGGTCCAAGAGACCCAGTACTTC
few,TRBD1,TRBJ2-5,TRBV7-9,CASSLATRGLETQYF,TGTGCCAGCAGCTTAGCAACCAGGGGGCTGGAGACCCAGTACTTC
many,.,TRBJ2-4,TRBV24-1,CATIPEGCGRGGDIQYF,TGTGCCACCATCCCGGAGGGGTGTGGACGCGGTGGGGACATTCAGTACTTC
few,.,TRBJ2-3,TRBV20-1,CSARPRGLADTQYF,TGCAGTGCTAGACCCAGGGGCCTCGCGGATACGCAGTATTTT
once,.,TRBJ2-6,TRBV10-3,CAISGASSGANVLTF,TGTGCCATCAGTGGGGCCTCCTCTGGGGCCAACGTCCTGACTTTC
many,.,TRBJ2-1,TRBV5-1,CASSLAGLSLDEQFF,TGCGCCAGCAGCTTGGCCGGACTAAGCCTTGATGAGCAGTTCTTC
.,.,TRBJ1-5,TRBV7-2,CASSLSEFSEGPNQPQHF,TGTGCCAGCAGCTTAAGCGAGTTTTCGGAGGGGCCGAATCAGCCCCAGCATTTT
few,TRBD1,TRBJ1-2,TRBV5-6,CASSPGQGNRGYTF,TGTGCCAGCAGCCCGGGACAGGGGAATAGGGGCTACACCTTC